This T cell receptor beta chain was sequenced in a study of human T cells and chemical hapten exposure. Study-wide context: Slight volume differences across pooled libraries mainly accounted for varying per-sample TCR yields.

This clonotype was counted only a few times. Time point here: patch test 1, 2 weeks after DPC sensitization. Treatment of the sample: therapeutic diphenylcyclopropenone sensitization with weekly scalp DPC. MiXCR, applied by TCRdb to the RACE reads, yields one record per CDR3 protein. The table has 180,000 or so distinct CDR3 sequences, approximately 20% seen once. Sample: whole blood, taken in connection with sensitization to the hapten diphenylcyclopropenone (DPC). The clonotype comes from a woman in her forties or fifties with alopecia areata. Some clones in this sample may be carry-over from other donors' samples.

The CDR3 sequence: CASSDRLTGANVLTF. Here the CDR3 DNA reads TGTGCCAGCAGTGATCGGCTGACTGGGGCCAACGTCCTGACTTTC. V usage is TRBV2 and J usage is TRBJ2-6; D is unclear. Trimming stripped 3 bases from V and 2 bases from J, with 8 bases between. Germline V gene sequence: CDR1 SNHLY, CDR2 FYNNEI. This CDR3 comprises 15 residues.